Below, 3 T cell receptor beta chains from the same sample are listed, as sequenced in a study of cytomegalovirus exposure and HLA in healthy donors. PCR employed 60 Vbeta and 13 Jbeta primers. Assay used: immunoSEQ multiplex PCR; TCRdb lists only in-frame clones, some missing. The sample contains over 100,000 clones, 63% of which appear only once. Sequenced sample: PBMCs. Every receptor here comes from a human donor in good health.

This clone has ten or more counts. This chain links TRBV4-2 with TRBJ2-3; D is possibly TRBD2 (5 bases). Germline CDR1 LGHNA, CDR2 YNFKEQ. The CDR3 totals 14 residues. The V and J ends lost 3 bases and 3 bases respectively, with 10 bases between them. Written as DNA, the CDR3 is TGTGCCAGCAGCCAGGGAGTTTGGACAGATACGCAGTATTTT. Translated: CASSQGVWTDTQYF.

V gene TRBV5-5 combines with J gene TRBJ2-1; D possibly corresponds to TRBD2 (6 bases). Germline loops: CDR1 SGHKS, CDR2 YYEKEE (reference sequence). This CDR3 has 15 amino acids. V was shortened by 4 bases and J by 8 bases, with 19 bases between the two germline ends. CDR3 protein: CASSLRLGPWDEQFF. The DNA for the CDR3 is TGTGCCAGCAGCCTTAGACTAGGCCCCTGGGATGAGCAGTTCTTC.

There are a few counts of this clone. The rearrangement joins TRBV5-4 to TRBJ1-1; tentatively, D is TRBD1 (6 bases). This CDR3 region has 16 residues. Trimming took 5 bases from V and 0 from J, leaving 17 bases between them. Germline V gives CDR1 SGHNT, CDR2 YYREEE (reference sequence). The CDR3 DNA reads as TGTGCCAGCAGTTCCCGGAGAGGGGGAATGAACACTGAAGCTTTCTTT. This codes for CASSSRRGGMNTEAFF.